This TCR beta chain was recovered during a study of tumor-infiltrating lymphocytes in localized non-small cell lung cancer. This clone has more than one count but fewer than ten. The ends were cut back, 5 bases at V and 3 bases at J, with 10 bases in the middle. The CDR3 has 13 residues. From germline, CDR1 is SGHAT and CDR2 FQNNGV. Profiled with immunoSEQ multiplex PCR; TCRdb holds only in-frame clones, not every one. The sample yields approximately 1,600 clones, around 37% seen once. The chain uses TRBV11-2 and TRBJ1-2, with a weak D call TRBD1 (5 bases). Sequenced input: uninvolved lung tissue not adjacent to the tumor. The receptor's source is a human donor with non-small cell lung cancer. CDR3 in DNA: TGTGCCAGCAGCCCAGGGCAGGACTATGGCTACACCTTC. Translation: CASSPGQDYGYTF.